This TCR beta chain was sequenced in a study of vaccination and CD4 T cells after COVID-19. For the study at large: The post-COVID sampling time was a median roughly 100 days after diagnosis, ranging from 35 to 161.

The treatment: roughly 10-day PBMC culture with coronavirus spike peptide pools or control peptides (ViraFEST assay). This clonotype was counted between two and nine times. Its cognate antigen is unknown. Germline CDR1 is MGHDK and CDR2 is SYGVNS. Trimming at V came to 2 bases and at J to 5 bases, leaving 6 bases not matched to a gene. CDR3 length: 16 residues. An Oncomine TCR Beta short-read assay was used to sequence the DNA from cultured CD4+ T cells. TCRdb re-called the PCR reads through MiXCR, storing one row per CDR3 protein. The sample holds about 14,000 distinct CDR3 sequences, 60% to 70% seen once.

The sequence came from a human donor who had recovered from COVID-19. Sequencing was carried out using CD4+ T cells from blood, cultured in vitro. V gene TRBV25-1 combines with J gene TRBJ2-5; TRBD2 matches 12 bases. CDR3 in DNA: TGTGCCAGCAGTGAACCCCTAGCGGGAGGGCAGGAGACCCAGTACTTC. The encoded protein is CASSEPLAGGQETQYF. Full variable domain (rest looked up from reference TRBV25-1 and TRBJ2-5): EADIYQTPRYLVIGTGKKITLECSQTMGHDKMYWYQQDPGMELHLIHYSYGVNSTEKGDLSSESTVSRIRTEHFPLTLESARPSHTSQYLCASSEPLAGGQETQYFGPGTRLLVL.